Below, one TCR beta chain is given with its context. Its specificity is unknown. Expressed TCRB transcripts were sequenced because the entire RNA isolate underwent reverse transcription. Using immunoSEQ multiplex PCR, the repertoire was profiled, and TCRdb retains in-frame clones only, with some absent. The top ten clones hold 0.015% to 0.017% of a sample with about 280,000 clones, roughly 15% of them seen once. These data come from a study of beta chain features in type 1 diabetes. Germline values: CDR1 SGHDN, CDR2 FVKESK. V was shortened by 1 base and J by 0 bases, with 13 bases between the two germline ends. CDR3 size: 17 residues. Study-wide findings and caveats: Shorter TCRB CDR3s, moderately but significantly so, were found in Type 1 diabetes patients in all four CD4+ subsets.

The specimen was naive CD4+ T cells from blood. This sequence joins TRBV14 and TRBJ2-1, with a tentative D call TRBD2 (6 bases). The sequence derives from a man in his late teens or twenties with type 1 diabetes. The CDR3 here is CASSQGGASLSYNEQFF. The CDR3 DNA follows: TGTGCCAGCAGCCAAGGCGGGGCCTCCCTCTCCTACAATGAGCAGTTCTTC.